The rows below give T cell receptor beta chains drawn from one sample of a study of early stage breast cancer tumors. Produced via immunoSEQ multiplex PCR; TCRdb's table is partial and in-frame only. The profile shows more than 13,000 clones, 75% to 85% of them singletons. The sequenced sample was normal breast tissue next to the tumor. These receptors all stem from a person aged 45 to 59 with breast cancer. Both conserved end residues are part of each CDR3. The D gene is left open where the match is weak. Where a row states a size, it is once, few, many or the class of an expanded clone; other rows omit it.

>-|TRBV10-3|TRBJ2-7|TRBD2
TGTGCCACCAAATATACTAGCGGGGGGGGTTACGAGCAGTACTTC
CATKYTSGGGYEQYF
>-|TRBV7-2|TRBJ1-1|-
TGTGCCAGCAGCTGGCGGGACGCGCGCACTGAAGCTTTCTTT
CASSWRDARTEAFF
>once|TRBV9|TRBJ2-3|TRBD2
TGTGCCAGCAGCGTAAGCGGGGGGGCTGTCGGCACAGATACGCAGTATTTT
CASSVSGGAVGTDTQYF
>-|TRBV5-1|TRBJ2-2|TRBD1
TGCGCCAGCAGCTTGGCCACCTTACAGGGGGCGAACACCGGGGAGCTGTTTTTT
CASSLATLQGANTGELFF
>few|TRBV10-3|TRBJ1-1|-
TGTGCCATCAGTGAGACTATGGTAGCGAATATGAACACTGAAGCTTTCTTT
CAISETMVANMNTEAFF
>once|TRBV27|TRBJ2-2|TRBD1
TGTGCCAGCAGTACGACAGGGGTCTGGGGGACCGGGGAGCTGTTTTTT
CASSTTGVWGTGELFF
>-|TRBV7-7|TRBJ2-1|-
TGTGCTAGCAGCTTAAATAGATACAATGAGCAGTTCTTC
CASSLNRYNEQFF
>-|TRBV28|TRBJ2-3|-
TGTGCCAGCAGTTTACTTCGAAGCGAGGCCGCGTATTTT
CASSLLRSEAAYF
>-|TRBV6-5|TRBJ2-7|TRBD1
TGTGCCAGCAGACCGACAGGGGGCGTATACGAGCAGTACTTC
CASRPTGGVYEQYF
>-|TRBV5-5|TRBJ1-6|-
TGTGCCAGCAGCTTGGCGGTAAATTCACCCCTCCACTTT
CASSLAVNSPLHF
>-|TRBV7-2|TRBJ1-4|-
TGTGCCAGCAGCTTAGGGGAGGCCAGGGAACTGTTTTTT
CASSLGEARELFF
>-|TRBV7-2|TRBJ2-1|TRBD1
TGTGCCAGCAGCTCGTGGACAGGTCCTTACAATGAGCAGTTCTTC
CASSSWTGPYNEQFF
>few|TRBV7-9|TRBJ1-1|-
TGTGCCAGCAGCGCTTCCGAAAGGCTGAACACTGAAGCTTTCTTT
CASSASERLNTEAFF
>few|TRBV5-1|TRBJ1-2|-
TGCGCCAGCGGTAGGACAGATACGAGATATGGCTACACCTTC
CASGRTDTRYGYTF
>-|TRBV27|TRBJ1-5|-
TGTGCCAGCAGTTTGTGGGGGGGTCGGCCCCAGCATTTT
CASSLWGGRPQHF
>few|TRBV18|TRBJ1-2|TRBD1
TGTGCCAGCTCAGCCGGGACAGGGGGTGGCTACACCTTC
CASSAGTGGGYTF
>-|TRBV7-2|TRBJ2-4|TRBD2
TGTGCCAGCAGCCCTCTAGCGGGAAGGGGAAACATTCAGTACTTC
CASSPLAGRGNIQYF
>once|TRBV19|TRBJ1-4|-
TGTGCCAGTAAGGCCCCTTGGGGGGTAAACGAAAAACTGTTTTTT
CASKAPWGVNEKLFF
>-|TRBV28|TRBJ2-3|TRBD1
TGTGCCAGCATTGGGACAGCAAGCACAGATACGCAGTATTTT
CASIGTASTDTQYF
>-|TRBV25-1|TRBJ1-4|-
TGTGCCAGCAGTGATGCAAACAGTGCAACTAATGAAAAACTGTTTTTT
CASSDANSATNEKLFF
>-|TRBV4-3|TRBJ2-7|TRBD2
TGCGCCAGCAGCCAACGGCATCGGACTAGCGGGAGTTCCGATTCCTACGAGCAGTACTTC
CASSQRHRTSGSSDSYEQYF
>-|TRBV29-1|TRBJ2-1|TRBD2
TGCAGCGTTGCTAGCGGGGGTTACAATGAGCAGTTCTTC
CSVASGGYNEQFF
>-|TRBV7-6|TRBJ2-1|TRBD2
TGTGCCAGCAGCTATGGACTAGCGGGGGTAGGCGAGCAGTTCTTC
CASSYGLAGVGEQFF
>-|TRBV14|TRBJ2-1|TRBD2
TGTGCCAGCAGCCAAGTATCTAGCGGGACTGAGCAGTTCTTC
CASSQVSSGTEQFF
>-|TRBV7-2|TRBJ2-3|-
TGTGCCAGCCGCTCAGCGGATCGGCCAGATACGCAGTATTTT
CASRSADRPDTQYF
>few|TRBV7-2|TRBJ2-1|TRBD2
TGTGCCAGCAGCCCAGGGAGGGGAAGTTGGAATGAGCAGTTCTTC
CASSPGRGSWNEQFF
>large|TRBV19|TRBJ2-3|TRBD1
TGTGCCAGTACCCCGGACAGGTCACTTGTTGCGCAGTATTTT
CASTPDRSLVAQYF
>-|TRBV5-5|TRBJ2-2|TRBD1
TGTGCCAGCAGCTTGACAGGGGGTAGCACCGGGGAGCTGTTTTTT
CASSLTGGSTGELFF
>-|TRBV7-9|TRBJ2-7|-
TGTGCCAGCAGCTCCAGGGGAGGTTTTGAGGAGCAGTACTTC
CASSSRGGFEEQYF
>few|TRBV7-9|TRBJ1-1|-
TGTGCCAGCAGCTTCAACCGGGACACTGAAGCTTTCTTT
CASSFNRDTEAFF
>-|TRBV5-1|TRBJ1-1|TRBD1
TGCGCCAGCAGCTTCAGCACAGGGGGCTGGGGCACTGAAGCTTTCTTT
CASSFSTGGWGTEAFF
>-|TRBV5-8|TRBJ1-1|TRBD1
TGTGCCAGCGCTCCTACCGGGACAGGGGCTTTCGTGAGGAACACTGAAGCTTTCTTT
CASAPTGTGAFVRNTEAFF
>-|TRBV6-5|TRBJ2-7|TRBD2
TGTGCCAGCAGGACCCTAGCGGGGCACGAGCAGTACTTC
CASRTLAGHEQYF
>-|TRBV5-1|TRBJ2-7|TRBD2
TGCGCCAGCAGCTTGGCCTCGGGGGGAATGGGTTCCGAGCAGTACTTC
CASSLASGGMGSEQYF
>-|TRBV11-3|TRBJ2-7|-
TGTGCCAGCAGCTTAGAGGGGGGACATCTCTACGAGCAGTACTTC
CASSLEGGHLYEQYF
>few|TRBV5-3|TRBJ1-1|-
TGTGCCAGAAGCTTCCGGGGGAACACTGAAGCTTTCTTT
CARSFRGNTEAFF
>-|TRBV12-2|TRBJ1-6|-
TGTGCAAGTCGCTTAGCGCTGAGGAAACAGGGTAATTCACCCCTCCACTTT
CASRLALRKQGNSPLHF
>-|TRBV7-2|TRBJ2-3|TRBD2
TGTGCCAGCAGCCCCCAGGGGCGGGGGGTCACAGATACGCAGTATTTT
CASSPQGRGVTDTQYF
>-|TRBV5-6|TRBJ1-4|TRBD1
TGTGCCAGCAGCCACGGGACAGGGGTCGGAAAACTGTTTTTT
CASSHGTGVGKLFF
>-|TRBV5-1|TRBJ1-3|TRBD1
TGCGCCAGCAGCGCGGGACAGGGTATAGGTGGAAACACCATATATTTT
CASSAGQGIGGNTIYF
>-|TRBV2|TRBJ2-7|-
TGTGCCAGCAGTGAAGCGCTTCCCGGGTTCTACGAGCAGTACTTC
CASSEALPGFYEQYF
>-|TRBV19|TRBJ2-7|TRBD1
TGTGCCAGTTCCCGGGACAGCGGCTCCTACGAGCAGTACTTC
CASSRDSGSYEQYF
>once|TRBV13|TRBJ2-1|TRBD2
TGTGCCAGCAGCTTAGGGGAGACTAGCTTATACAATGAGCAGTTCTTC
CASSLGETSLYNEQFF
>-|TRBV9|TRBJ2-2|-
TGTGCCAGCAGCGTAAGTGGAGCGAGAGGGGAGCTGTTTTTT
CASSVSGARGELFF
>once|TRBV5-6|TRBJ2-3|-
TGTGCCAGCAGCTTCTCGTGGGGGGCTTCGGATACGCAGTATTTT
CASSFSWGASDTQYF
>once|TRBV11-2|TRBJ2-2|-
TGTGCCAGCAGCTTAAGCAGAAACACCGGGGAGCTGTTTTTT
CASSLSRNTGELFF
>-|TRBV28|TRBJ2-3|-
TGTGCCAGCAGTCCCATGGATACGCAGTATTTT
CASSPMDTQYF
>-|TRBV15|TRBJ2-7|TRBD1
TGTGCCACCAGCAGCCTGGGCTGGGACAGGGAGTACGAGCAGTACTTC
CATSSLGWDREYEQYF
>-|TRBV19|TRBJ2-6|TRBD2
TGTGCCAGTACTCCGGCGGGGGCTGGGGCCAACGTCCTGACTTTC
CASTPAGAGANVLTF
>-|TRBV6-5|TRBJ2-3|-
TGTGCCAGCAGTCCTGACTGGAGCACAGATACGCAGTATTTT
CASSPDWSTDTQYF
>once|TRBV4-3|TRBJ2-5|-
TGCGCCAGCAGCCTGGGACTGGGATATCAAGAGACCCAGTACTTC
CASSLGLGYQETQYF
>-|TRBV6-4|TRBJ2-3|-
TGTGCCAGCAGTGCGACATCAAGCACAGATACGCAGTATTTT
CASSATSSTDTQYF
>-|TRBV18|TRBJ2-4|TRBD1
TGTGCCAGCTCGTCCGGCGGACAGGAAGCCAAAAACATTCAGTACTTC
CASSSGGQEAKNIQYF
>medium-sized|TRBV9|TRBJ1-1|-
TGTGCCAGCAGCGGCGCGGGGGGGGTCACTGAAGCTTTCTTT
CASSGAGGVTEAFF
>medium-sized|TRBV19|TRBJ2-7|-
TGTGCCACCGCCTTAACGGGAGTATACGAGCAGTACTTC
CATALTGVYEQYF
>-|TRBV7-2|TRBJ1-5|-
TGTGCCAGCAGCCGGGAGTATCAGCCCCAGCATTTT
CASSREYQPQHF
>-|TRBV27|TRBJ1-2|-
TGTGCCAGCTCCCACCAGGGGAACTATGGCTACACCTTC
CASSHQGNYGYTF